The source of this TCR beta chain is a study of shared clonotypes between healthy human individuals. Clones were sequenced by immunoSEQ multiplex PCR, and TCRdb holds only the in-frame ones, with some missing. This sample has approximately 1.1 million clones; around 78% occur once, and the top ten carry about 0.52%. Germline-derived CDR1 and CDR2 are MGHRA and YSYEKL. The CDR3 has 16 residues. J lost 7 bases, V lost 1 base, and 9 bases had no gene match. Sequencing input: memory CD4+ T cells from PBMCs. This sample's subset: CD45RA-negative fraction. The chain recombines TRBV4-1 with TRBJ1-5, with 8 bases aligning to TRBD1. The receptor's source is a young man in good health. Some clones in this sample may be carry-over from other donors' samples. CDR3 nucleotide sequence: TGCGCCAGCAGCCAAGTAGGTGCGAGACAGGGGCAGCCCCAGCATTTT. Protein product: CASSQVGARQGQPQHF.